This section outlines one T cell receptor beta chain sequence together with its context. CDR3 length equals 13 residues. Trimming stripped 5 bases from V and 4 bases from J, with 12 bases between. Germline-derived CDR1 and CDR2 are SGHVS and FNYEAQ. In the authors' workflow: Reference gene primer amplification in the assay estimated nucleated cell counts. TCRdb keeps only in-frame clones here, not all; method: immunoSEQ multiplex PCR. V, J and clone size derive from that table, while D and trimming were established from the DNA sequence. There are some 300,000 clones in the sample; approximately 90% occur only once, and roughly 3.9% lies in the top ten. This sample was included in a study of blood T cell repertoires in COVID-19.

Sequencing used PBMCs or T cells enriched from blood (not recorded which). The clonotype comes from a woman aged 30 to 39 who had been exposed to COVID-19. This chain joins TRBV7-6 and TRBJ2-7; TRBD1 might be the D (5 bases). The CDR3 nucleotides read TGTGCCAGCAGCATGCCGGACATGTACGAGCAGTACTTC. This translates into CASSMPDMYEQYF.